These 2 T cell receptor beta chains share one sample of origin, sequenced in a study of OX40 agonist ivuxolimab in advanced cancers. Sequencing used immunoSEQ multiplex PCR; TCRdb keeps in-frame clones, though not all of them. This sample has some 86,000 clones, with 80% to 95% found just once. The specimen comprised CD4+ or CD8+ T cells sorted from blood, sampled in a trial of the OX40 agonist ivuxolimab. Receptor source: an adult with an advanced solid tumor such as melanoma, head and neck, liver or kidney cancer.

The chain joins TRBV6-5 to TRBJ2-7; D is possibly TRBD2 (7 bases). Germline V CDR1 and CDR2: MNHEY, SVGAGI. Deletions cut 0 bases from V and 3 bases from J, with 12 bases between. There are 15 residues in the CDR3. The CDR3 coding sequence is TGTGCCAGCAGTTACTCGGGGGGGGGCCTCTACGAGCAGTACTTC. This translates into CASSYSGGGLYEQYF.

For this clone: Sequence at one end of the junction differs from germline and may be a read error. V and J are TRBV7-7 and TRBJ2-5; no clear D. Looked up from germline, CDR1 is SSHAT and CDR2 is FNYEAQ (reference sequence). The CDR3 is 14 amino acids. The CDR3 region is CASSQVVGSQAQYF. Here the CDR3 DNA reads TGTGCTAGCAGCCAAGTGGTCGGGTCCCAGGCCCAGTACTTC.